These 32 T cell receptor beta chains share one sample of origin, sequenced in a study of T-cell memory formation after mild COVID-19. TCRdb used MiXCR to reprocess the 5' RACE reads, holding one entry per CDR3 protein. This table holds fewer than 650,000 distinct CDR3 sequences, roughly 20% found once. The sample taken for sequencing was PBMCs or a T cell subset sorted from them (not recorded which). These receptors were collected from an adult woman who had mild COVID-19 (a few samples of this study predate the infection). Cell type and time point are not known.

This clonotype was observed a handful of times. The rearrangement joins TRBV6-6 to TRBJ2-1; 9 bases align to TRBD2. J lost 3 bases, V lost 5 bases, and 8 bases had no gene match. Per the germline V gene, CDR1 is MNHNY and CDR2 is SVGAGI (reference sequence). The CDR3 loop spans 16 amino acids. DNA of the CDR3: TGTGCCAGCAGTAACGTAGCGGGAGTGGACTACAATGAGCAGTTCTTC. Protein sequence: CASSNVAGVDYNEQFF.

This clonotype was recorded only once. This chain uses TRBV7-2 with TRBJ1-1, with D hard to call. The V gene lost 5 bases and the J gene lost 11 bases, with 15 bases spanning the gap. Germline CDR1 reads SGHTA; CDR2 reads FQGNSA. The length of the CDR3 is 12 residues. CDR3 DNA: TGTGCCAGCAGCGCGGCAGCGCTGAATGCTTTCTTT. This codes for CASSAAALNAFF.

The rearrangement joins TRBV6-2 or TRBV6-3 to TRBJ2-1, with 7 bases fitting TRBD2. Trimming took 7 bases from V and 4 from J; bases not matched to a gene: 10. Looked up from germline, CDR1 is MNHEY and CDR2 is SVGEGT. The CDR3 runs to 15 residues. The CDR3 loop is CASMPAASGYNEQFF. DNA of the CDR3: TGTGCCAGCATGCCAGCGGCTAGCGGTTACAATGAGCAGTTCTTC.

The rearrangement uses TRBV7-2 and TRBJ2-7; D gene ambiguous. V was trimmed by 5 bases and J by 4 bases, leaving 9 bases between them. CDR3 length: 12 residues. CDR1 and CDR2 from the germline V gene are SGHTA and FQGNSA. CDR3 protein: CASSTRSYEQYF. DNA of the CDR3: TGTGCCAGCAGCACCCGATCGTACGAGCAGTACTTC.

A few counts support this clonotype. The chain couples TRBV12-3 or TRBV12-4 to TRBJ2-1; no reliable D call. The germline V and J ends were trimmed by 0 bases and 9 bases, with 6 bases remaining between them. The CDR3 sequence is 12 residues long. The CDR3, as DNA: TGTGCCAGCAGTTTAGCGGCCGCTGAGCAGTTCTTC. Its translation: CASSLAAAEQFF.

The V gene is TRBV4-2, the J gene TRBJ2-1; 10 nucleotides align to TRBD1. This CDR3 has 16 residues. J was trimmed by 9 bases and V by 4 bases; bases with no gene match: 12. Germline V gene data show CDR1 as LGHNA and CDR2 as YNFKEQ. The CDR3 protein is CASSRTQGQGLGEQFF. CDR3 bases: TGTGCCAGCAGCCGAACCCAGGGACAGGGGTTGGGTGAGCAGTTCTTC.

This clonotype was picked up a small number of times. This chain uses TRBV7-9 with TRBJ2-7, with D uncertain. The V end lost 4 bases, the J end lost 7 bases, and 11 bases lay between the germline ends. This CDR3 spans 12 amino acids. Germline V gene data show CDR1 as SEHNR and CDR2 as FQNEAQ (reference sequence). CDR3 loop: CASSSLSGEQYF. In DNA, the CDR3 is TGTGCCAGCAGCTCCCTTTCCGGAGAGCAGTACTTC.

The chain joins TRBV14 to TRBJ2-1; 10 bases line up with TRBD2. V dropped 3 bases and J dropped 8; count of bases not matched to a gene: 10. The CDR3 is 16 amino acids. The V gene's germline CDR1 is SGHDN and CDR2 FVKESK. The CDR3 protein is CASSHARTGTSDEQFF. In DNA form, the CDR3 reads TGTGCCAGCAGCCATGCGCGAACCGGGACTAGCGATGAGCAGTTCTTC.

This clonotype has just a few counts. The chain recombines TRBV7-2 with TRBJ2-1, with a weak D call TRBD2 (6 bases). The V end was cut by 5 bases, the J end by 8 bases, with 10 bases between. The CDR3 consists of 12 residues. The V gene's germline CDR1 is SGHTA and CDR2 FQGNSA. The CDR3 DNA is TGTGCCAGCAGCACCTCTAGCGATGAGCAGTTCTTC. Its translation is CASSTSSDEQFF.

This chain links TRBV25-1 with TRBJ2-4; 12 positions match TRBD2. CDR3 size: 14 residues. The junction had 11 bases not matched to a gene; V was cut back by 5 bases and J by 15 bases. Germline-derived CDR1 and CDR2 are MGHDK and SYGVNS. CDR3 sequence reads: CASSPAGLAGTLYF. The CDR3 DNA is TGTGCCAGCAGTCCTGCCGGACTAGCGGGAACCTTGTACTTC.

The rearrangement joins TRBV4-3 to TRBJ2-1; a weak D match, TRBD2 (5 bases). This CDR3 comprises 15 residues. Trimming cost V 3 bases and J 2 bases, with 11 bases left between them. Germline V lookup: CDR1 LGHNA, CDR2 YSLEER. The chain's CDR3 is CASSQGEAPYNEQFF. The CDR3 bases are TGCGCCAGCAGCCAGGGAGAGGCCCCCTACAATGAGCAGTTCTTC.

This clonotype has a count of ten or more. The chain recombines TRBV9 with TRBJ2-1; no definite D call. V lost 3 bases to trimming and J lost 8 bases, with 9 bases between them. CDR1 is SGDLS, CDR2 YYNGEE, per germline. The CDR3 has 12 residues. For the CDR3, the DNA is TGTGCCAGCAGCGCCCGGACCTATGAGCAGTTCTTC. Protein: CASSARTYEQFF.

V usage is TRBV5-6 and J usage is TRBJ2-3, with 10 bases lining up with TRBD2. Germline CDR1 SGHDT, CDR2 YYEEEE. The CDR3 is made up of 13 amino acids. Trimming took 4 bases from V and 7 from J; bases not matched to a gene: 3. The CDR3 spells CASSPAGGHTQYF. The CDR3 DNA follows: TGTGCCAGCAGCCCAGCGGGGGGGCATACGCAGTATTTT.

V usage is TRBV9 and J usage is TRBJ1-6; D call uncertain. This CDR3 is 16 amino acids long. V dropped 0 bases and J dropped 7 bases, with 14 bases sitting between them. The germline V gene encodes CDR1 SGDLS and CDR2 YYNGEE. CDR3 loop: CASSVGVGPPNSPLHF. In DNA form, the CDR3 reads TGTGCCAGCAGCGTAGGGGTAGGCCCCCCGAATTCACCCCTCCACTTT.

This clonotype was seen many times. CDR3 residues: CASTQVDGPDTQYF. CDR3 DNA: TGTGCCAGCACCCAAGTGGACGGACCGGATACGCAGTATTTT. The V gene is TRBV5-5, the J gene TRBJ2-3; no firm D call. Germline values: CDR1 SGHKS, CDR2 YYEKEE (reference sequence). Trimming took 6 bases from V and 6 from J, leaving 17 bases between them. The length of the CDR3 is 14 residues.

There are a few counts of this clonotype. The chain employs TRBV4-1 and TRBJ1-2; D is ambiguous. In germline, CDR1 is MGHRA, CDR2 YSYEKL. The CDR3 is made up of 15 amino acids. V was trimmed by 3 bases and J by 2 bases, leaving 13 bases between them. The CDR3 is CASSHPVRPNYGYTF. The CDR3 DNA follows: TGCGCCAGCAGCCATCCAGTCAGACCGAACTATGGCTACACCTTC.

The chain combines TRBV29-1 with TRBJ2-1, with 11 bases matching TRBD1. CDR1 is SQVTM and CDR2 is ANQGSEA in the germline V gene. The trim removed 6 bases at V and 0 bases at J, leaving 10 bases unmatched. CDR3 length equals 17 residues. The CDR3 protein is CSVVGTGGLSSYNEQFF. The CDR3 region has the DNA TGCAGCGTGGTTGGGACAGGGGGTCTCAGCTCCTACAATGAGCAGTTCTTC.

The rearrangement uses TRBV20-1 and TRBJ2-5, with 11 bases fitting TRBD2. Germline trimming cut 6 bases from V and 5 bases from J; bases unmatched to any gene: 8. Germline values: CDR1 DFQATT, CDR2 SNEGSKA (reference sequence). CDR3 length equals 14 residues. The CDR3 here is CSAPPLAGGETQYF. The CDR3 coding sequence is TGCAGTGCCCCCCCTTTAGCGGGAGGGGAGACCCAGTACTTC.

The rearrangement uses TRBV27 and TRBJ1-1; a weak D match, TRBD1 (5 bases). Per the germline V gene, CDR1 is MNHEY and CDR2 is SMNVEV (reference sequence). Trimming stripped 5 bases from V and 7 bases from J, with 17 bases between. The CDR3 is made up of 14 amino acids. The CDR3 loop is CASSPGDGGLEAFF. CDR3 sequence (DNA): TGTGCCAGCAGTCCCGGGGACGGAGGACTTGAAGCTTTCTTT.

This clonotype was counted only a few times. This CDR3 is CAWSSGRAYNEQFF. The CDR3 bases are TGTGCCTGGAGTAGCGGGAGGGCCTACAATGAGCAGTTCTTC. The chain has TRBV30 and TRBJ2-1; 10 nucleotides agree with TRBD2. The V gene's germline CDR1 is GTSNPN and CDR2 SVGIG (reference sequence). The CDR3 is 14 residues long. The trim removed 2 bases at V and 2 bases at J, leaving 0 bases unmatched.

This clonotype was detected only once. V is TRBV5-4 and J is TRBJ2-7; 10 bases are shared with TRBD1. The CDR3 loop spans 15 amino acids. Losses at the gene ends were 0 bases for V and 9 bases for J; bases not matched to a gene: 9. Germline V gives CDR1 SGHNT, CDR2 YYREEE (reference sequence). The CDR3 loop is CASSLVGQGTNRQYF. The CDR3 DNA reads TGTGCCAGCAGCTTGGTGGGACAGGGGACGAACCGGCAGTACTTC. Filled out from reference TRBV5-4 and TRBJ2-7, the complete variable domain reads ETGVTQSPTHLIKTRGQQVTLRCSSQSGHNTVSWYQQALGQGPQFIFQYYREEENGRGNFPPRFSGLQFPNYSSELNVNALELDDSALYLCASSLVGQGTNRQYFGPGTRLTVT.

This clonotype has just a few counts. J is TRBJ1-5 and V is TRBV24-1; D is possibly TRBD1 (5 bases). Trimming shortened V by 4 bases and J by 1 base, and 13 bases separated the two germline ends. The CDR3 consists of 16 residues. Germline V gene lookup returns CDR1 KGHDR and CDR2 SFDVKD. CDR3 sequence (DNA): TGTGCCACCAGTGACGGGGGACGCGGCAGCAATCAGCCCCAGCATTTT. Translated, it gives CATSDGGRGSNQPQHF.

There are a few counts of this clonotype. This chain links TRBV12-3 or TRBV12-4 with TRBJ2-7; D possibly uses TRBD1 or TRBD2 (5 bases each). This CDR3 region has 15 residues. Trimming cost V 5 bases and J 2 bases, with 16 bases left between them. As DNA, the CDR3 is TGTGCCAGCAGTATAAACGGGGCCGTGACCTACGAGCAGTACTTC. Translating gives CASSINGAVTYEQYF.

This clonotype was seen repeatedly, ten times or more. V usage is TRBV29-1 and J usage is TRBJ2-7, with D uncertain. The CDR3 sequence is 13 residues long. Trimming stripped 7 bases from V and 3 bases from J, with 16 bases between. CDR1 and CDR2 from the germline V gene are SQVTM and ANQGSEA. As DNA, the CDR3 is TGCAGCGCACAAAGTCCCTCAGGCTACGAGCAGTACTTC. Protein product: CSAQSPSGYEQYF.

V usage is TRBV7-2 and J usage is TRBJ2-5; no firm D call. The CDR3 is made up of 15 amino acids. The V end lost 1 base, the J end lost 5 bases, and 14 bases lay between the germline ends. Germline V gene lookup returns CDR1 SGHTA and CDR2 FQGNSA. CDR3 protein: CASSLDRSDGETQYF. Written as DNA, the CDR3 is TGTGCCAGCAGCTTAGATAGGAGTGATGGGGAGACCCAGTACTTC.

This clonotype showed up just a few times. The chain links TRBV20-1 to TRBJ2-2; TRBD1 is a possible D gene (5 bases). V shed 6 bases and J shed 1 base, with 12 bases lying between them. The germline V gene has CDR1 DFQATT and CDR2 SNEGSKA (reference sequence). The CDR3 is made up of 14 amino acids. In DNA, the CDR3 is TGCAGTGCCATCGACAGAAGGAACACCGGGGAGCTGTTTTTT. Translation: CSAIDRRNTGELFF.

This clonotype was seen only a few times. This chain joins TRBV7-2 and TRBJ1-2; D is perhaps TRBD1 (6 bases). CDR1 SGHTA and CDR2 FQGNSA come from the germline V gene. With 5 bases removed from V and 4 bases from J, the gap between germline ends came to 20 bases. This CDR3 contains 16 residues. The CDR3 here is CASSLPDRRGLYGYTF. CDR3 nucleotide sequence: TGTGCCAGCAGCCTACCCGACAGGAGGGGCCTCTATGGCTACACCTTC.

V usage is TRBV12-3 or TRBV12-4 and J usage is TRBJ2-7; 7 nucleotides agree with TRBD1. With V trimmed by 8 bases and J by 3 bases, 7 bases remained unmatched. The CDR3 consists of 13 residues. CDR3 loop: CASRVTGDYEQYF. DNA for the CDR3: TGTGCCAGCCGAGTTACAGGGGACTACGAGCAGTACTTC.

The chain links TRBV5-4 to TRBJ2-1; 9 positions match TRBD1. Germline V gene data show CDR1 as SGHNT and CDR2 as YYREEE (reference sequence). J was trimmed by 8 bases and V by 5 bases; bases with no gene match: 11. This CDR3 is built from 15 residues. DNA of the CDR3: TGTGCCAGCAGTCAACGGGGGGACAGGGTCCATGAGCAGTTCTTC. Protein sequence: CASSQRGDRVHEQFF.

This clonotype appeared a few times. This rearrangement joins TRBV20-1 to TRBJ2-7, with D maybe TRBD2 (5 bases). Trimming removed 6 bases from V and 0 bases from J, with 18 bases in between. CDR1 and CDR2 (germline): DFQATT, SNEGSKA (reference sequence). The CDR3 length is 15 residues. CDR3 region: CSAWTLNLSSYEQYF. As DNA, the CDR3 is TGCAGTGCCTGGACTCTAAACCTAAGCTCCTACGAGCAGTACTTC.

This sequence joins TRBV12-3 or TRBV12-4 and TRBJ1-2; TRBD1 agrees at 8 bases. With 6 bases clipped from V and 8 bases from J, the junction kept 17 bases outside the gene matches. The CDR3 length is 16 residues. CDR3 loop: CASRRASGTGDLGYTF. CDR3 DNA: TGTGCCAGCAGACGCGCCTCCGGGACAGGCGATTTAGGCTACACCTTC.

This clonotype came up many times. The gene calls are TRBV18 and TRBJ1-5, with D hard to call. The CDR3 sequence is 14 residues long. The V and J ends lost 6 bases and 1 base respectively, with 10 bases between them. Looked up from germline, CDR1 is KGHSH and CDR2 is LQKENI. CDR3 DNA sequence: TGTGCCAGCTCGCCCGCGAACAGCAATCAGCCCCAGCATTTT. This sequence encodes CASSPANSNQPQHF. The whole variable domain, remainder taken from reference TRBV18 and TRBJ1-5, is NAGVMQNPRHLVRRRGQEARLRCSPMKGHSHVYWYRQLPEEGLKFMVYLQKENIIDESGMPKERFSAEFPKEGPSILRIQQVVRGDSAAYFCASSPANSNQPQHFGDGTRLSIL.